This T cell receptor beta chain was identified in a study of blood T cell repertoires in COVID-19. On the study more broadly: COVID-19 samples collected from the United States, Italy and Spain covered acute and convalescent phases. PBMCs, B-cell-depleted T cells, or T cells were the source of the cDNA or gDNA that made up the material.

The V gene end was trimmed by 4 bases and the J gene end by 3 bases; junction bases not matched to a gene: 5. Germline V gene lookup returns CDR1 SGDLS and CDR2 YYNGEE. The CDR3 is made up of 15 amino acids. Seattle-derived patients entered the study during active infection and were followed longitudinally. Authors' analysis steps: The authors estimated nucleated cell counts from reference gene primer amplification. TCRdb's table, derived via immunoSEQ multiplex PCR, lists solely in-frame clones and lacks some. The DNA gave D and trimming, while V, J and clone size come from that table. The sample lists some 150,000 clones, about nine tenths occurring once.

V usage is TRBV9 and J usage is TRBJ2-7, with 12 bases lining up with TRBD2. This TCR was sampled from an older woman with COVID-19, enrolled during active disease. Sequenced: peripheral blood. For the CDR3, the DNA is TGTGCCAGCAGCCCTCGGACTAGCGGGAACTACGAGCAGTACTTC. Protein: CASSPRTSGNYEQYF.